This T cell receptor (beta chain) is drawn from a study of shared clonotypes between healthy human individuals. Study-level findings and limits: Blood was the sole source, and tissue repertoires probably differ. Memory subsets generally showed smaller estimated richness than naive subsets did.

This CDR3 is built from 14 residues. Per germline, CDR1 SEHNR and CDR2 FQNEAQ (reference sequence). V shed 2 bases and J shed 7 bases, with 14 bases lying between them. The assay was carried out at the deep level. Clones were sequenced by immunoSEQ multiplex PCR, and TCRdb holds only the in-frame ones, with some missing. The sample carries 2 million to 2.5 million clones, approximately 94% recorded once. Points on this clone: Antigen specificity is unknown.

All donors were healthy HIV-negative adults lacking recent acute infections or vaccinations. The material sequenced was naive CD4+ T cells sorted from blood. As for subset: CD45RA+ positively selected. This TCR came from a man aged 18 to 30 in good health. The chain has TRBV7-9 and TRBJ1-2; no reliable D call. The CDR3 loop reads CASSLTGQTGGYTF. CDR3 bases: TGTGCCAGCAGCTTAACCGGGCAGACGGGTGGCTACACCTTC.